Here is one T cell receptor (beta chain) with its context. The specificity of this receptor is unknown. Per-base quality was not reported, and no clone a single base away is much larger than it. TCRbeta CDR3 regions were amplified from genomic DNA using the immunoSEQ Assay, a bias-controlled multiplex PCR. The authors' analysis ran thus. Nucleated cell counts per sample were estimated from amplification of reference gene primers within the assay. Sequence reads were collapsed and filtered to measure the absolute abundance of every unique TCRbeta CDR3 rearrangement. For each sample, productive Simpson clonality was calculated as the square root of Simpson's diversity index over productive rearrangements. TCRdb re-hosts the immuneACCESS table, in-frame sequences only. Its copies lack some clones; in the studies checked, an unresolved V gene accounts for under half of them, and the cause for the rest is not known. V, J and clone size derive from that table, while D and trimming were established from the DNA sequence. This sample has roughly 200,000 clones in its table, and roughly 82% of those were observed once. Around 5.5% of the sample belongs to the ten largest clones.

This specimen comes from a study of blood T cell repertoires in COVID-19 (dated by TCRdb to 2020 to 2022). At the level of the whole study: Samples from collaborators originated in the United States, Italy and Spain and spanned both the acute and convalescent phases of COVID-19. Where available, HLA class I and class II types were obtained from metadata supplied by the sample provider rather than from assay-based typing. The repertoires were released in a freely available public database meant as a resource for research on the immune response to SARS-CoV-2. The prospective study material was composed of cDNA or gDNA derived from T cells, B-cell-depleted T cells, or PBMCs. Samples came from the ongoing ImmuneRACE study (first 160 participants) plus 1,254 subjects from 6 global collaborators. Nearly every sample came with metadata listing a de-identified subject ID, COVID-19 status, age in years and sex. Subjects who had been exposed to COVID-19, were actively infected with it, or had recovered from it provided the deeply sampled blood TCRbeta repertoires that made up the dataset. Overall study outcomes, separate from this receptor: Clinical and demographic metadata were provided uncurated, with the amount varying by source and participant.

The junction carries 13 bases between V and J, which are trimmed by 3 bases and 8 bases respectively. CDR1 GTSNPN and CDR2 SVGIG were looked up in the germline V gene (reference sequence). CDR3 length: 12 amino acids, cysteine to phenylalanine. CDR3 DNA only is kept here, 36 bases in frame from base 1. Enrolling through a virtual design, the prospective study's participants ranged in age from roughly 18 to 100 years and lived across 24 United States geographic areas. Cohort assignment in the prospective study relied on participant-reported clinical history from a screening survey and a study questionnaire. In the prospective study, mobile phlebotomists collected whole blood, serum and a nasopharyngeal or oropharyngeal swab from each participant. Over an approximately two-month period, participants in the prospective study had the option of providing additional blood draws and questionnaires. Before DNA extraction, prospective study blood samples were shipped either frozen or at room temperature.

This clonotype was sampled from a woman in her sixties with acute COVID-19. Material: PBMCs or T cells enriched from blood (not recorded which). The chain couples TRBV30 to TRBJ1-2; the D gene cannot be resolved reliably. The CDR3 reads CAWRAHTGGYTF. The nucleotide sequence reads TGTGCCTGGAGAGCACACACGGGAGGCTACACCTTC.